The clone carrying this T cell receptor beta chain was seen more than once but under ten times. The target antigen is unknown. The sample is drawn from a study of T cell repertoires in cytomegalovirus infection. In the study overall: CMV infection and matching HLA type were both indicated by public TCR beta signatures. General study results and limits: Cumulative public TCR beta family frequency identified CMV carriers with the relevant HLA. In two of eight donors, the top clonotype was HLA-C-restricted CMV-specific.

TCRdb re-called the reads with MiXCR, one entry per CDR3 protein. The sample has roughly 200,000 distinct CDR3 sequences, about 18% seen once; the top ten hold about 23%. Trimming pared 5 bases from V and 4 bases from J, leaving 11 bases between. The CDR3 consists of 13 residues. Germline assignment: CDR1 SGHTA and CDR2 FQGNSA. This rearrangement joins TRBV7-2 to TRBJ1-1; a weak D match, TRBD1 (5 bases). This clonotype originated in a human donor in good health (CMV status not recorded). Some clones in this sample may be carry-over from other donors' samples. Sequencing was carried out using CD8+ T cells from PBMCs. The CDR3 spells CASSGGTATEAFF. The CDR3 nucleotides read TGTGCCAGCAGCGGAGGGACGGCCACTGAAGCTTTCTTT.